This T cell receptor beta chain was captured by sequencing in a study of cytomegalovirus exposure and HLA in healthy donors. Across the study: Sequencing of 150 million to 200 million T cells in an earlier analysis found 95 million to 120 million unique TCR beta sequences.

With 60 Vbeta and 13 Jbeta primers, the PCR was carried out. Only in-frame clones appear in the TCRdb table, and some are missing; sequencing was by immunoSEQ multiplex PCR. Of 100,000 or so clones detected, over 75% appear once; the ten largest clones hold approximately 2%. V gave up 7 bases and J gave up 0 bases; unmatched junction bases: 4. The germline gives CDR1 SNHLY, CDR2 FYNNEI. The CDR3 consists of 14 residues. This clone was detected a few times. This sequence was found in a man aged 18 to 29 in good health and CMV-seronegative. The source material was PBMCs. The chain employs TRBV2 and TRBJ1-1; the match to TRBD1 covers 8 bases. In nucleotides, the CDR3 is TGTGCCAGCACTGGACAGGGTATGAACACTGAAGCTTTCTTT. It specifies CASTGQGMNTEAFF.